These T cell receptor beta chains were read from a single sample in a study of T-cell memory formation after mild COVID-19. TCRdb used MiXCR to reprocess the 5' RACE reads, holding one entry per CDR3 protein. The repertoire has approximately 250,000 distinct CDR3 sequences, over 15% of them found once; the top ten carry approximately 20%. The sample comprised PBMCs or a T cell subset sorted from them (not recorded which). The source is a man in his late teens or twenties who had mild COVID-19 (a few samples of this study predate the infection). Cell type and time point are not known. CDR3s include the opening cysteine and the closing phenylalanine or tryptophan. A D gene is named only where the DNA matches it firmly. Clone size is not always given. Where it is, it says once, few, many or a class for expanded clones.

TRBD1	TRBV20-1	few	TRBJ2-1	TGCAGTGCTAGAGGGGGACAGGGGGTTTCTGTTGAGCAGTTCTTC	CSARGGQGVSVEQFF
NA	TRBV5-5	few	TRBJ1-2	TGTGCCAGCAGCTTGGCTCAGGGGCTCTATGGCTACACCTTC	CASSLAQGLYGYTF
TRBD1	TRBV4-1	NA	TRBJ1-1	TGCGCCAGCAGCCTTCAGACAGGGCGTCTTAATGAAGCTTTCTTT	CASSLQTGRLNEAFF
NA	TRBV4-1	few	TRBJ1-6	TGCGCCAGCAGCCAAGCCGTCCTGGGGAGCTCCTATAATTCACCCCTCCACTTT	CASSQAVLGSSYNSPLHF
NA	TRBV6-5	few	TRBJ1-2	TGTGCCAGCAGTTACGCTTACAGGCGCGGCTACACCTTC	CASSYAYRRGYTF
TRBD1	TRBV13	NA	TRBJ2-4	TGTGCCAGCAACGGAAGGGGGCGAGCCAAAAACATTCAGTACTTC	CASNGRGRAKNIQYF
NA	TRBV5-1	many	TRBJ1-1	TGCGCCAGCTCGAGGGGGGAGATGACTGAAGCTTTCTTT	CASSRGEMTEAFF
NA	TRBV7-2	many	TRBJ2-1	TGTGCCAGCAGTCCCCTCCGGGGTGAGCAGTTCTTC	CASSPLRGEQFF
NA	TRBV6-1	NA	TRBJ1-2	TGTGCCAGCAGTGGGTCCCGAGTGGGCTACACCTTC	CASSGSRVGYTF
NA	TRBV10-1	NA	TRBJ2-3	TGCGCCAGCGGGGCGACAGCAGATACGCAGTATTTT	CASGATADTQYF
NA	TRBV5-4	many	TRBJ2-3	TGTGCCAGCAGCATCGCAGATACGCAGTATTTT	CASSIADTQYF
TRBD2	TRBV20-1	NA	TRBJ2-3	TGCAGTGCGGGTCTAGCGGGGGACCTACGGGCGCAGTATTTT	CSAGLAGDLRAQYF
NA	TRBV4-1	NA	TRBJ2-7	TGCGCCAGCAGCCAAGCGAGGCAGGAGCAGTACTTC	CASSQARQEQYF
TRBD2	TRBV18	NA	TRBJ2-7	TGTGCCAGCTCAGGTCCCGGGACTACCAAAGACTACGAGCAGTACTTC	CASSGPGTTKDYEQYF
NA	TRBV7-8	NA	TRBJ1-4	TGTGCCAGCAGCTTAGATGGAGAGCTAGGTGAAAAACTGTTTTTT	CASSLDGELGEKLFF
NA	TRBV20-1	NA	TRBJ1-4	TGCAGTGCTCCAAGTCGGGGTTTTGTTGGTGAAAAACTGTTTTTT	CSAPSRGFVGEKLFF
TRBD1	TRBV7-2	NA	TRBJ1-2	TGTGCCAGCAGCTTACGTACGGGACAGGAGGGAGTATATGGCTACACCTTC	CASSLRTGQEGVYGYTF
NA	TRBV11-2	NA	TRBJ2-5	TGTGCCAGCAGCTCCGGGGGCTCTAGCGCACAAGAGACCCAGTACTTC	CASSSGGSSAQETQYF
NA	TRBV5-4	few	TRBJ2-1	TGTGCCAGCAGCTTGGCTGGGACCGGACCCTACAATGAGCAGTTCTTC	CASSLAGTGPYNEQFF
NA	TRBV2	once	TRBJ2-3	TGTGCCAGCAGTGAACCCGGGGGCCCGGGTGCAGATACGCAGTATTTT	CASSEPGGPGADTQYF
NA	TRBV28	NA	TRBJ1-5	TGTGCCAGCAGTCCATCGGGGCAGCCCCAGCATTTT	CASSPSGQPQHF
TRBD1	TRBV20-1	NA	TRBJ2-5	TGCAGTGCTAGAGATATGACAGGGGGCCCTGAGACCCAGTACTTC	CSARDMTGGPETQYF
TRBD1	TRBV14	NA	TRBJ2-4	TGTGCCAGCAGCCAAGTACAGGGGGACATTCAGTACTTC	CASSQVQGDIQYF
TRBD2	TRBV29-1	NA	TRBJ2-1	TGCAGCGTTAACTCCGGGACTAGCATGAATGAGCAGTTCTTC	CSVNSGTSMNEQFF
NA	TRBV6-5	few	TRBJ2-7	TGTGCCAGCAGTTACTCCCGGGCTAGGATAGTCTACGAGCAGTACTTC	CASSYSRARIVYEQYF
NA	TRBV27	few	TRBJ1-1	TGTGCCAGCAGTTTATTTCCGGGATATACTGAAGCTTTCTTT	CASSLFPGYTEAFF
TRBD1	TRBV20-1	NA	TRBJ1-1	TGCAGTGCACCTCAGGGGGCTGCGAACACTGAAGCTTTCTTT	CSAPQGAANTEAFF
TRBD1	TRBV7-2	NA	TRBJ2-3	TGTGCCAGCAGTTACCCCTCACAGGGGGCGGGGGATACGCAGTATTTT	CASSYPSQGAGDTQYF
TRBD2	TRBV7-9	once	TRBJ2-2	TGTGCCACCGCGGGGGTGCTGCCAGGGAGAATTTACACCGGGGAGCTGTTTTTT	CATAGVLPGRIYTGELFF
TRBD2	TRBV12-3/TRBV12-4	NA	TRBJ2-7	TGTGCCAGCAGGGGGACTAGCGGGGTAGATGAGCAGTACTTC	CASRGTSGVDEQYF
NA	TRBV4-1	NA	TRBJ2-5	TGCGCCAGCAGCCTCGCCCCCGGGTCTACCCAAGAGACCCAGTACTTC	CASSLAPGSTQETQYF
NA	TRBV5-1	many	TRBJ2-1	TGCGCCAGCAGCTTGGCAGGGGGGATCTACAATGAGCAGTTCTTC	CASSLAGGIYNEQFF
TRBD2	TRBV6-5	NA	TRBJ2-6	TGTGCCAGCAGTTACTCGGGGGGGGCTGGGGCCAACGTCCTGACTTTC	CASSYSGGAGANVLTF
TRBD1	TRBV24-1	few	TRBJ1-3	TGTGCCACCAGTGATTTGCCCCGGACAGGACTATTACACTCTGGAAACACCATATATTTT	CATSDLPRTGLLHSGNTIYF
TRBD1	TRBV7-9	NA	TRBJ1-6	TGTGCCAGCAGCCTGACAGGGGACTCACCCCTCCACTTT	CASSLTGDSPLHF
NA	TRBV19	NA	TRBJ2-7	TGTGCCAGTAGTGGTCGGAGTCCCTACGAGCAATACTTC	CASSGRSPYEQYF
TRBD2	TRBV9	few	TRBJ2-1	TGTGCCAGCAGGGAGGGAGGGGATGGTACACAGGAGCAGTTCTTC	CASREGGDGTQEQFF
NA	TRBV6-6	NA	TRBJ2-2	TGTGCCAGCAGTACCCTAAAGTCTTTACCGAACACCGGGGAGCTGTTTTTT	CASSTLKSLPNTGELFF
NA	TRBV7-2	NA	TRBJ2-1	TGTGCCAGCAGCTCTTCGGCCGGATACTACAATGAGCAGTTCTTC	CASSSSAGYYNEQFF
TRBD2	TRBV5-1	many	TRBJ2-2	TGCGCCAGCAGCCCGAGCGGGACGAACACCGGGGAGCTGTTTTTT	CASSPSGTNTGELFF
NA	TRBV29-1	NA	TRBJ2-3	TGCAGCGTTCGCTCTAGCACAGATACGCAGTATTTT	CSVRSSTDTQYF
NA	TRBV12-3/TRBV12-4	few	TRBJ2-6	TGTGCCAGCACCATGAGAGGGGCCGGGGCCAACGTCCTGACTTTC	CASTMRGAGANVLTF
TRBD1	TRBV28	NA	TRBJ2-1	TGTGCCAGCAGTCTCCCGACAGGGCTTAAGCAGTTCTTC	CASSLPTGLKQFF
NA	TRBV20-1	NA	TRBJ2-7	TGCAGTGCTCCTCGAACACCTTCCTACGAGCAGTACTTC	CSAPRTPSYEQYF
TRBD1	TRBV6-4	NA	TRBJ1-1	TGTGCCAGCAGGACAGGGGGGCACACTGAAGCTTTCTTT	CASRTGGHTEAFF
NA	TRBV6-5	few	TRBJ1-2	TGTGCCAGCATTGGAAGTGGCGCCATCTATGGCTACACCTTC	CASIGSGAIYGYTF
NA	TRBV4-3	NA	TRBJ2-7	TGCGCCAGCAGCCTTACAGAGAGCCACGAGCAGTACTTC	CASSLTESHEQYF
NA	TRBV11-2	NA	TRBJ1-2	TGTGCCAGCAGCGATCTTATTCTAGGCGGCTACACCTTC	CASSDLILGGYTF
TRBD2	TRBV20-1	NA	TRBJ2-1	TGCAGTGCTAGAAGGCGGGGGTTCAATGAGCAGTTCTTC	CSARRRGFNEQFF
NA	TRBV7-9	few	TRBJ1-3	TGTGCCAGCAGCTTAAACGCGGGGGTCTCTGGAAACACCATATATTTT	CASSLNAGVSGNTIYF
NA	TRBV4-3	few	TRBJ2-1	TGCGCCAGCAGCCAAGATTTGGGCAGACGCTCCTACAATGAGCAGTTCTTC	CASSQDLGRRSYNEQFF
NA	TRBV7-9	few	TRBJ2-5	TGTGCCAGCAGCCCCCCGGTGGGATTCCAAGAGACCCAGTACTTC	CASSPPVGFQETQYF
TRBD1	TRBV12-3/TRBV12-4	few	TRBJ2-1	TGTGCCAGCAGTTTTAGGACAGGGGGTGAGCAGTTCTTC	CASSFRTGGEQFF
NA	TRBV29-1	NA	TRBJ2-3	TGCAGCGTTGTACCAGGGCTAGATACGCAGTATTTT	CSVVPGLDTQYF
NA	TRBV20-1	NA	TRBJ1-4	TGCAGTGCTAGTAGCTCGGGGACAAGGGAAAAACTGTTTTTT	CSASSSGTREKLFF
TRBD1	TRBV4-3	few	TRBJ2-3	TGCGCCAGCAGCCAGGACAGGGGAAAAGATACGCAGTATTTT	CASSQDRGKDTQYF
TRBD1	TRBV7-9	few	TRBJ2-1	TGTGCCAACTCCGGGACAGGGTCCTACAATGAGCAGTTCTTC	CANSGTGSYNEQFF